This record concerns one TCR beta chain sequence. Its target is not known. Specified time point: cycle 4 day 1 (C4D1), after 5 to 7 weeks of nivolumab. In every patient, relapse followed autologous stem cell transplantation, while exposure to brentuximab vedotin differed. These data originate in a study of PD-1 blockade in classical Hodgkin lymphoma. Study outcomes and limitations: In newly diagnosed patients, baseline TCR diversity was reportedly below that of healthy donors.

TCRdb's copy holds only in-frame clones and misses some; the assay was immunoSEQ multiplex PCR. The table has over 80,000 clones, about three quarters seen once. Deletions cut 0 bases from V and 3 bases from J, with 15 bases between. From germline, CDR1 is MGHDK and CDR2 SYGVNS. This CDR3 has 17 residues. This sequence originates from a human donor with classical Hodgkin lymphoma. The chain recombines TRBV25-1 with TRBJ1-3; D is possibly TRBD1 (6 bases). This specimen consisted of peripheral blood mononuclear cells (PBMCs), obtained before the fourth cycle of nivolumab. The CDR3 protein is CASSEYIGRGYGNTIYF. Here the CDR3 DNA reads TGTGCCAGCAGTGAATATATCGGCAGGGGTTATGGAAACACCATATATTTT.